This T cell receptor beta chain was recovered during a study of T cell repertoires in cytomegalovirus infection. Trimming removed 1 base at V and 3 bases at J, with 15 bases between. This CDR3 spans 17 amino acids. TCRdb re-called the reads through MiXCR, storing one row per CDR3 protein. The sample contains about 480,000 distinct CDR3 sequences, about 33% of which appear only once. A word on this clonotype: Its antigen remains unidentified.

This TCR derives from a human donor in good health (CMV status not recorded). Some clones in this sample may be carry-over from other donors' samples. The sequences come from cultured PBMCs, collected from culture after CMV antigen stimulation. The V and J genes are TRBV12-3 or TRBV12-4 and TRBJ2-2, with a possible D match to TRBD2 (6 bases). CDR3 region: CASSLGLGASDTGELFF. In DNA form, the CDR3 reads TGTGCCAGCAGTTTAGGACTTGGGGCTAGCGACACCGGGGAGCTGTTTTTT.